This T cell receptor (beta chain) was sequenced for a study of blood T cells in healthy people across ages. CDR1 is DFQATT, CDR2 SNEGSKA, per germline (reference sequence). Trimming cost V 6 bases and J 4 bases, with 12 bases left between them. The CDR3 consists of 12 residues. Next came a second PCR, run for about 7 to 12 cycles, which used a sample-barcoded 5' primer along with a J-beta primer mix. TCRdb reanalysed the 5' RACE reads using MiXCR and keeps one entry per CDR3 protein. Of about 1.1 million distinct CDR3 sequences listed, under 40% were seen once; the top ten hold about an eighth. The receptor was derived from a man younger than 35 in good health. Sequenced sample: blood. The chain recombines TRBV20-1 with TRBJ1-1; maybe TRBD1 (6 bases). DNA for the CDR3: TGCAGTGCATCTACAGGGACCACTGAAGCTTTCTTT. Amino acid sequence: CSASTGTTEAFF.